This T cell receptor (beta chain) was obtained from a study of human T cells and chemical hapten exposure. Study-wide context: Upper-back patches of 0.01% DPC were read at 6 days. Study-level results: Significantly more large CDR3 similarity clusters were formed by expanded TCRs than by controls.

Individual cDNA molecules in this library carried unique molecular identifiers. TCRdb reprocessed the RACE reads via MiXCR and lists one record per CDR3 protein. The sample consists of under 120,000 distinct CDR3 sequences, 9.5% to 12% of them appearing once. This clonotype was seen repeatedly, ten times or more. Antigen unknown. The germline gives CDR1 MNHNS, CDR2 SASEGT. J gave up 2 bases and V 7 bases, and 5 bases lay outside the gene matches. The CDR3 totals 14 residues. As to time point: patch test 1, 2 weeks after DPC sensitization. The treatment denotes: therapeutic diphenylcyclopropenone sensitization with weekly scalp DPC. The study enrolled 18 to 70-year-old alopecia patients suitable for DPC.

This sequence originates from a woman between 40 and 50 years old with alopecia areata. Some clones in this sample may be carry-over from other donors' samples. J is TRBJ2-7 and V is TRBV6-1; 10 nucleotides match TRBD2. This material consisted of whole blood, taken in connection with sensitization to the hapten diphenylcyclopropenone (DPC). In DNA, the CDR3 is TGTGCCAGCACCAGTAGCGGGAGGCCCTACGAGCAGTACTTC. This codes for CASTSSGRPYEQYF.